This TCR beta chain was recovered during a study of identical twins. In germline, CDR1 is MNHEY, CDR2 SMNVEV (reference sequence). V was pared by 5 bases and J by 1 base, with 11 bases between. The CDR3 covers 14 residues. Comment on this clonotype: No antigen is known for it.

TCRdb reprocessed the 5' RACE reads with MiXCR, giving one entry per CDR3 protein. The sample includes approximately 300,000 distinct CDR3 sequences, over 8.5% of them seen just once. Regarding the study as a whole: With monozygotic twins, out-of-frame TCR alpha sharing exceeded what models estimated.

The sample was also reused in another study, on yellow fever vaccine responses in identical twins. Turning to that study: After vaccination, twins' T cell response reportedly seemed partly convergent, partly personalized.

The V gene is TRBV27, the J gene TRBJ1-1; a weak D match, TRBD1 (5 bases). Material for sequencing was CD8+ T cells sorted from blood. This clonotype was sampled from a woman between 18 and 30 years old in good health. This chain's CDR3 is CASSPLDTNTEAFF. Here the CDR3 DNA reads TGTGCCAGCAGTCCTCTGGACACGAACACTGAAGCTTTCTTT.